Below are 14 T cell receptor beta chains sequenced from a single sample in a study of breast tumors, draining lymph nodes, adjacent tissues. TCRdb ran MiXCR on the multiplex PCR reads and lists one entry per CDR3 protein. The table includes under 250,000 distinct CDR3 sequences, roughly 32% detected once. Axillary draining lymph nodes of breast cancer patients supplied the node samples. The sample comprised axillary lymph node tissue. These receptors were taken from a female donor with breast cancer. Some clones in this sample may be carry-over from other donors' samples.

This clonotype has ten or more counts. The chain recombines TRBV7-3 with TRBJ2-1; 9 bases match TRBD2. The CDR3 loop spans 15 amino acids. Germline CDR1 and CDR2: SGHTA and FQGTGA. J was trimmed by 5 bases and V by 6 bases; bases with no gene match: 8. In DNA form, the CDR3 reads TGTGCCAGCAGTCGAGGAGCGGGGGGAGACAATGAGCAGTTCTTC. This encodes CASSRGAGGDNEQFF.

The chain couples TRBV7-9 to TRBJ1-5, with TRBD1 matching over 7 bases. The germline gives CDR1 SEHNR, CDR2 FQNEAQ (reference sequence). J was trimmed by 11 bases and V by 5 bases; bases with no gene match: 6. The CDR3 is 12 residues long. The CDR3 here is CASSLPGQTQHF. The DNA for the CDR3 is TGTGCCAGCAGCCTACCGGGACAGACCCAGCATTTT.

This clonotype has a count of ten or more. V is TRBV6-5 and J is TRBJ2-7; D perhaps matches TRBD2 (5 bases). Between the trimmed V and J ends, which lost 4 bases and 7 bases, there was a span of 26 bases. CDR3 length equals 17 residues. Germline CDR1 MNHEY, CDR2 SVGAGI. The DNA of the CDR3 is TGTGCCAGCAGTTTCATCCCGGGATCAACTCATCTTGGGGAGCAGTACTTC. This encodes CASSFIPGSTHLGEQYF.

This clonotype has at least ten counts. This chain links TRBV9 with TRBJ2-1; D is ambiguous. Germline values: CDR1 SGDLS, CDR2 YYNGEE. V gave up 3 bases and J gave up 5 bases, with 15 bases separating them. The CDR3 runs 15 residues. CDR3 amino acids: CASSATDLVHNEQFF. For the CDR3, the DNA is TGTGCCAGCAGCGCGACCGACCTTGTACACAATGAGCAGTTCTTC.

This clonotype was found many times. J is TRBJ1-5 and V is TRBV5-5, with TRBD1 identical over 7 bases. The CDR3 extends over 15 amino acids. V shed 4 bases and J 1 base; nucleotides not matched to a gene: 5. Germline V gives CDR1 SGHKS, CDR2 YYEKEE (reference sequence). The CDR3 nucleotides are TGTGCCAGCAGCCCAACGACAGGGAGCAATCAGCCCCAGCATTTT. This translates into CASSPTTGSNQPQHF.

Details on this clonotype: Being one base from a much bigger clone, this may be a read error. The final CDR3 position lacks the conserved phenylalanine or tryptophan, pointing to a likely read error. V gene TRBV12-3 or TRBV12-4 combines with J gene TRBJ2-7; D might be TRBD1 or TRBD2, each matching 6 bases. There are 14 residues in the CDR3. V gave up 4 bases and J gave up 0 bases, with 10 bases separating them. The CDR3 nucleotides are TGTGCCAGCAGTTCCGGGGGCGGCTCCTACGAGCAGTACCTC. Translated, it gives CASSSGGGSYEQYL.

This clonotype has a count of ten or more. The chain uses TRBV6-5 and TRBJ1-2; 10 nucleotides align to TRBD1. J gave up 5 bases and V 2 bases, and 5 bases lay outside the gene matches. The germline V gene encodes CDR1 MNHEY and CDR2 SVGAGI. The CDR3 sequence is 15 residues long. For the CDR3, the DNA is TGTGCCAGCAGTTACGGACAGGGGGAAGTTTATGGCTACACCTTC. This codes for CASSYGQGEVYGYTF.

Turning to this clonotype: A single base separates this from a much larger clone, so it may be a read error. The chain links TRBV14 to TRBJ2-1; TRBD2 matches at 10 bases. The V segment lost 5 bases and the J segment 9 bases; nucleotides outside the gene matches: 16. The CDR3 totals 17 residues. The germline V gene encodes CDR1 SGHDN and CDR2 FVKESK. The DNA for the CDR3 is TGTGCCAGCAGCTCTCCCCGGACTAGCGGAGGGGCCTTTGAGCAGTTCTTC. Its translation: CASSSPRTSGGAFEQFF.

With regard to this clonotype: One end of the junction varies from germline; a read error may be responsible. V gene TRBV7-2 combines with J gene TRBJ1-4; 8 bases map to TRBD1. The CDR3 consists of 14 residues. Looked up from germline, CDR1 is SGHTA and CDR2 is FQGNSA. The CDR3 nucleotides are TGTGCCAGCAGCTCACAGGGGGAATATGAAAGACTGTTTTTT. Its protein is CASSSQGEYERLFF.

In this sample, this clonotype turned up many times. The CDR3 DNA is TGCGCCAGCAGCCAGGACGGTAAAGAGACCCAGTACTTC. Protein product: CASSQDGKETQYF. V gene TRBV5-1 combines with J gene TRBJ2-5; D uncertain. Looked up from germline, CDR1 is SGHRS and CDR2 is YFSETQ. Trimming removed 4 bases at V and 3 bases at J, with 10 bases between. CDR3 length: 13 residues.

CDR3 DNA: TGTGCCAGCAGCGCTGGACGGCCAAATTCACCCCTCCACTTT. It specifies CASSAGRPNSPLHF. The V and J genes are TRBV9 and TRBJ1-6, with no clear D. The CDR3 spans 14 residues. In germline, CDR1 is SGDLS, CDR2 YYNGEE. Trimming left V 3 bases short and J 7 bases short, with 11 bases between.

This clonotype was recorded a few times. The rearrangement uses TRBV6-5 and TRBJ1-5; TRBD1 is a possible D gene (5 bases). The CDR3 sequence is 16 residues long. Trimming removed 6 bases from V and 4 bases from J, with 19 bases in between. Looked up from germline, CDR1 is MNHEY and CDR2 is SVGAGI. CDR3 amino acids: CASSPSGGGKNQPQHF. The CDR3 coding sequence is TGTGCCAGCAGCCCTTCCGGCGGGGGGAAGAATCAGCCCCAGCATTTT.

This clonotype has at least ten counts. One end of the junction does not line up with germline, which may come from a read error. The chain is built from TRBV19 and TRBJ1-2, with unresolved D. Germline V gene data show CDR1 as LNHDA and CDR2 as SQIVND (reference sequence). The CDR3 is 14 residues long. In DNA form, the CDR3 reads TGTACCAGTAGTCGTGTGGAGTTGCGCTATGGCTACACCTTC. Residues: CTSSRVELRYGYTF.

Points on this clonotype: A junction boundary mismatches the germline segment, possibly from a read error. V and J are TRBV7-7 and TRBJ2-5, with D perhaps given as TRBD1 or TRBD2 (6 bases each). The CDR3 spans 15 residues. Germline lookup yields CDR1 SSHAT and CDR2 FNYEAQ (reference sequence). In DNA, the CDR3 is TGTGCTGGCAGCCGGGATCAAGGGGGGCAAGAGACCCAGCACTTC. It is translated as CAGSRDQGGQETQHF.